This T cell receptor (beta chain) is drawn from a study of blood T cell repertoires in COVID-19. The data were produced by immunoSEQ multiplex PCR, yet TCRdb's version contains in-frame clones alone and is incomplete. This sample carries 130,000 or so clones, roughly 90% of them seen once, and the ten largest clones take 7.6%. The CDR3 extends over 15 amino acids. This TCR was sampled from a man aged 45-65 years with acute or convalescent COVID-19. Sequenced sample: peripheral blood. V is TRBV21-1 and J is TRBJ2-3; TRBD2 reflects the table's D call only, with no check against the DNA. TRBV21-1 is described as a pseudogene. The DNA for the CDR3 is TGTGCCAGCAGCATCGGGTCTTGGGGCACAGATACGCAGTATTTT. Translating it yields CASSIGSWGTDTQYF.